This T cell receptor beta chain originates from a study of blood T cell repertoires in COVID-19. Study-level background: Italy, Spain and the United States were the sources of the convalescent and acute COVID-19 samples. From T cells, B-cell-depleted T cells, or PBMCs came the material, which was cDNA or gDNA.

This CDR3 spans 13 amino acids. The germline V gene encodes CDR1 ENHRY and CDR2 SYGVKD. As for this clone: Germline and junction disagree at one end, which may indicate a read error.

Original processing methods: Reference gene primer amplification gave nucleated cell count estimates. Measured with immunoSEQ multiplex PCR; TCRdb has only the in-frame clones, and not every one. V and J calls and clone size come straight from that table; D and trimming were deduced from the DNA. This sample has about 110,000 clones; under 85% occur once, and the top ten carry 4% to 4.5%. The source of this sequence is a woman in her seventies with acute or convalescent COVID-19. The V and J genes are TRBV10-3 and TRBJ1-2, with TRBD1 as a possible D gene (5 bases). Source material: peripheral blood. The CDR3 nucleotides read TGTGCCATCAGTGTGGGGGGGGACTACGGCTACACCTTC. This encodes CAISVGGDYGYTF.